This record looks at one T cell receptor (beta chain) sequence and its context. The specificity of this receptor is unknown. Within one base of it there is no much larger clone, and no base qualities were kept. The record originates from a study of PD-1 and CTLA-4 blockade in melanoma (TCRdb year 2021). In the study overall: In patients with melanoma, the study measured the effects of PD-1 blockade versus CTLA-4 blockade on the melanoma-reactive CD8 T cell response.

To prepare the library, the immunoSEQ multiplex PCR assay was applied. TCRdb stores this immuneACCESS table with in-frame sequences only. Part of the clones is absent; in the studies checked, under half of the shortfall reflects unresolved V genes, and no reason is known for the rest. In all, the sample holds 25,000 to 35,000 clones, and roughly 90% of those were seen once. The ten largest account for about 8% of the sample. CDR1 and CDR2 (SGHNT, YYREEE) derive from the germline V gene (reference sequence). Relative to germline, V is 5 bases shorter and J is 6 bases shorter, with 14 bases between their ends. The CDR3 sequence holds 14 residues, the cysteine and phenylalanine included. Left in the record is the CDR3 DNA by itself, 42 bases read in frame from the first base.

The rearranged chain carries TRBV5-4 and TRBJ2-2; possibly the D gene is TRBD2, per 5 matching bases. The sample was CD8+ T cells from peripheral blood, taken from a patient given anti-PD-1 treatment. The sequence came from a human donor with melanoma. The CDR3 is CASSRAMEAGELFF. The nucleotide sequence is given as TGTGCCAGCAGTCGGGCGATGGAGGCCGGGGAGCTGTTTTTT.